Listed below are T cell receptor beta chains from one sample, sequenced in a study of blood T cell repertoires in COVID-19. The repertoire was sequenced with immunoSEQ multiplex PCR; TCRdb's copy has only in-frame clones and lacks some. The table lists approximately 210,000 clones, about 92% of them singletons. Source material: peripheral blood. Receptors originate from a man aged 25 to 45 with acute or convalescent COVID-19. CDR3s include the opening cysteine and the closing phenylalanine or tryptophan. The D gene is left open where the match is weak. Rows may omit the clone size; those that give it use once, few, many or a size class.

D | size | J | V | DNA | CDR3
TRBD2 | NA | TRBJ2-7 | TRBV5-5 | TGTGCCAGCAGCTCAACTAGCGGGAGGCTCTACGAGCAGTACTTC | CASSSTSGRLYEQYF
NA | NA | TRBJ2-2 | TRBV30 | TGTGCCTGGAGTGTGCTATTCAGGGGCAGCGGGGAGCTGTTTTTT | CAWSVLFRGSGELFF
NA | NA | TRBJ2-2 | TRBV28 | TGTGCCAGCATGGGTTCGAGGCAAACCGGGGAGCTGTTTTTT | CASMGSRQTGELFF
TRBD2 | NA | TRBJ2-1 | TRBV18 | TGTGCCAGCTCACCCCGGAGCCTAGCGGAGGGCGCAGCAGTCTTC | CASSPRSLAEGAAVF
TRBD2 | NA | TRBJ2-7 | TRBV7-9 | TGTGCCAGCAGCTTCGGGACTAGCGGGAGATCCTACGAGCAGTACTTC | CASSFGTSGRSYEQYF
NA | NA | TRBJ2-1 | TRBV10-1 | TGCGCCAGCAGTGAGACCCCCGCAGGGTTTGAGCAGTTCTTC | CASSETPAGFEQFF
TRBD1 | NA | TRBJ1-6 | TRBV6-2/TRBV6-3 | TGTGCCAGCAGTTCGACAGGGTATTCACCCCTCCACTTT | CASSSTGYSPLHF
NA | NA | TRBJ1-1 | TRBV28 | TGTGCCAGTCGTGGGCGGGTGAACACTGAAGCTTTCTTT | CASRGRVNTEAFF
TRBD1 | NA | TRBJ2-5 | TRBV7-9 | TGTGCCAGCAGCTCGACAGGGGGCGAGCAGACCCAGTACTTC | CASSSTGGEQTQYF
TRBD2 | NA | TRBJ2-5 | TRBV6-5 | TGTGCCAGCAGCGCCGGGACTAGCGGACAAGAGACCCAGTACTTC | CASSAGTSGQETQYF
NA | NA | TRBJ2-7 | TRBV28 | TGTGCCAGCAGCCCTCCGGGGAAGCAGTACTTC | CASSPPGKQYF
NA | NA | TRBJ1-2 | TRBV11-2 | TGTGCCAGCAGCTTAACTCGCGTGGGAGTGGAAGGAGGCTACACCTTC | CASSLTRVGVEGGYTF
NA | NA | TRBJ1-3 | TRBV30 | TGTGCCTGGAGTGTTAATGGAAACACCATATATTTT | CAWSVNGNTIYF
NA | NA | TRBJ2-1 | TRBV7-3 | TGTGCCAGCAGCTTAAGTAGTACTCACAATGAGCAGTTCTTC | CASSLSSTHNEQFF
NA | NA | TRBJ2-3 | TRBV6-4 | TGTGCCAGCAGAGCCCAAACCGGACTACCCCGTGGCACAGATACGCAGTATTTT | CASRAQTGLPRGTDTQYF
NA | NA | TRBJ1-1 | TRBV5-1 | TGCGCCAGCAGCCGGGAGGGGCCTGAAGCTTTCTTT | CASSREGPEAFF
TRBD1 | NA | TRBJ2-7 | TRBV28 | TGTGCCAGCAGCCCGGGACAGGGGTTTTACGAGCAGTACTTC | CASSPGQGFYEQYF
NA | NA | TRBJ1-5 | TRBV29-1 | TGCAGCGTAGCCGACAGCTATAGCAATCAGCCCCAGCATTTT | CSVADSYSNQPQHF
NA | NA | TRBJ1-5 | TRBV7-8 | TGTGCCAGCAGCACACAGGGAAATCAGCCCCAGCATTTT | CASSTQGNQPQHF
TRBD1 | NA | TRBJ2-7 | TRBV4-1 | TGCGCCAGCAGCCTAGGACAGGGGGCAAACGAGCAGTACTTC | CASSLGQGANEQYF
NA | NA | TRBJ1-1 | TRBV7-9 | TGTGCCAGCAGCTCCCCTGGGGGGGCCACTGAAGCTTTCTTT | CASSSPGGATEAFF
NA | NA | TRBJ1-4 | TRBV5-5 | TGTGCCAGCAGCTTGGTAGCTGCAACTAATGAAAAACTGTTTTTT | CASSLVAATNEKLFF
TRBD2 | NA | TRBJ2-5 | TRBV27 | TGTGCCAGCAGTCTCTTAACTAGCGGCCAAGAGACCCAGTACTTC | CASSLLTSGQETQYF
TRBD2 | NA | TRBJ2-3 | TRBV7-9 | TGTGCCAGCAGCCTCCTAGGGGCGGGGGTGGCAGATACGCAGTATTTT | CASSLLGAGVADTQYF
TRBD1 | NA | TRBJ1-4 | TRBV28 | TGTGCCAGCAGTTCCGGACAGGGCCGGATAGGAAAACTGTTTTTT | CASSSGQGRIGKLFF
NA | NA | TRBJ2-5 | TRBV4-1 | TGCGCCAGCAGCCAAGACATGGGACTGGCAGAGACCCAGTACTTC | CASSQDMGLAETQYF
NA | NA | TRBJ2-1 | TRBV5-1 | TGCGCCAGCAGCTTAGAGCGAGCTGAGCAGTTCTTC | CASSLERAEQFF
NA | once | TRBJ2-2 | TRBV2 | TGTGCCAGCAGTGTAACGAACACCGGGGAGCTGTTTTTT | CASSVTNTGELFF
NA | NA | TRBJ2-3 | TRBV6-2/TRBV6-3 | TGTGCCAGCAGTTACATCGGGAAAAGGGTCACAGATACGCAGTATTTT | CASSYIGKRVTDTQYF
NA | NA | TRBJ2-3 | TRBV5-1 | TGCGCCAGCAGCCTGGGTCGGGGCACAGATACGCAGTATTTT | CASSLGRGTDTQYF
NA | NA | TRBJ2-1 | TRBV2 | TGTGCCAGCAGCAAATCCTACAATGAGCAGTTCTTC | CASSKSYNEQFF
TRBD2 | NA | TRBJ2-7 | TRBV5-6 | TGTGCCAGCAGCTGGGGGGCTAGCGGGTGGCGATCCGAGCAGTACTTC | CASSWGASGWRSEQYF
NA | once | TRBJ2-3 | TRBV10-1 | TGCGCCAGCAGTGACCAGGGGAAAGCAGTGGATTTT | CASSDQGKAVDF
TRBD2 | NA | TRBJ2-4 | TRBV28 | TGTGCCAGCGCAGGGAGGGAGGTAGCCAAAAACATTCAGTACTTC | CASAGREVAKNIQYF
NA | NA | TRBJ2-3 | TRBV24-1 | TGTGCCACCAGTGACCCGGAGCGGCCGGCGCAGTATTTT | CATSDPERPAQYF
NA | NA | TRBJ2-2 | TRBV29-1 | TGCAGCGGGGGCGGGGCCGTAAACACCGGGGAGCTGTTTTTT | CSGGGAVNTGELFF
TRBD1 | NA | TRBJ1-1 | TRBV2 | TGTGCCAGCAGTGATCAGGGGGGAGCTGAAGCTTTCTTT | CASSDQGGAEAFF
TRBD2 | NA | TRBJ2-5 | TRBV28 | TGTGCCAGCAGACACAACCAGCGGGGCGAGACCCAGTACTTC | CASRHNQRGETQYF